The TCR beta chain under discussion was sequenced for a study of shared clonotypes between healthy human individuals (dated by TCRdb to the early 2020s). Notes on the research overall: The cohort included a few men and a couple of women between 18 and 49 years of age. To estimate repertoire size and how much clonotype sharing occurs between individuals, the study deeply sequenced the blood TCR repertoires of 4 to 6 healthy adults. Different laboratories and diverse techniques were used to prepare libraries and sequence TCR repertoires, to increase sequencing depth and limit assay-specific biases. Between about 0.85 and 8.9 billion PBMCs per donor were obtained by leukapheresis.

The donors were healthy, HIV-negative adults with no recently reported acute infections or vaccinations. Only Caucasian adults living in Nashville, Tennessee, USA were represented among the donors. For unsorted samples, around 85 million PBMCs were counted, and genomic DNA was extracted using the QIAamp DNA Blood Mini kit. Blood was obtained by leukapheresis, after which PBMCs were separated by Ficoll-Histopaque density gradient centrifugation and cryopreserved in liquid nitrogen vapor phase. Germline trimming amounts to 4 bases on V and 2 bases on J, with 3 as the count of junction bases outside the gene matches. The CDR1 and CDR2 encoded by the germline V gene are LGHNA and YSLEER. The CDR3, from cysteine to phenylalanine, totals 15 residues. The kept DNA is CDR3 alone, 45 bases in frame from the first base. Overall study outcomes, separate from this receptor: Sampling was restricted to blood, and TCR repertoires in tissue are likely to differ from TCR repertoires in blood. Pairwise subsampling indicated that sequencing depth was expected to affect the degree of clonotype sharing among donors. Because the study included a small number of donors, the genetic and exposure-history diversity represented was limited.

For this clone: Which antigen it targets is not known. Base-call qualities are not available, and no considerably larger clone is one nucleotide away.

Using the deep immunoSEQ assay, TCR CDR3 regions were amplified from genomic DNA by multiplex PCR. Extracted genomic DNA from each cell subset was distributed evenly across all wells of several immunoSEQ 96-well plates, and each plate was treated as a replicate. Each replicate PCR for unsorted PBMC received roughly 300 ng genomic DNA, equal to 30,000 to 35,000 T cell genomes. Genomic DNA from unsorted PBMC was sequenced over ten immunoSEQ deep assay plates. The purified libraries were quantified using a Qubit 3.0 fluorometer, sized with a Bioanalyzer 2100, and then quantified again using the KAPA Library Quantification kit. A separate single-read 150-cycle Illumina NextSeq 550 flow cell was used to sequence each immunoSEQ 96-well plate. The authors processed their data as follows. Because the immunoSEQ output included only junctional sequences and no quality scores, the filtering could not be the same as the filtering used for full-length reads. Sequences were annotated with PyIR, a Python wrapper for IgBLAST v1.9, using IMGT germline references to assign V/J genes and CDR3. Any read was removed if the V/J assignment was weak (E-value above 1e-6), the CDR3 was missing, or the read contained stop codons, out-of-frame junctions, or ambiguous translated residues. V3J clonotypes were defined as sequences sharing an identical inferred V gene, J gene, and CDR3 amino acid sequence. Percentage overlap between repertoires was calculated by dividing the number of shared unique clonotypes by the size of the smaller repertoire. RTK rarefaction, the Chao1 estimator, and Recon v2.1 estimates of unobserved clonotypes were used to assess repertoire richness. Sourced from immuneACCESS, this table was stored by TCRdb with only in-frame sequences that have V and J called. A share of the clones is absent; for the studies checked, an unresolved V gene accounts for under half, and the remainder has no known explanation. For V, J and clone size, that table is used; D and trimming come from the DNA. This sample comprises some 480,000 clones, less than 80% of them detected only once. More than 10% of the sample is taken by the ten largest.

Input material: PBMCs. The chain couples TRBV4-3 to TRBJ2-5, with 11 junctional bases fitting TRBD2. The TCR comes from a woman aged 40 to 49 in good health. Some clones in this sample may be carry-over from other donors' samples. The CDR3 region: CASSRGLAVQETQYF. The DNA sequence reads TGCGCCAGCAGCCGGGGACTAGCGGTACAAGAGACCCAGTACTTC.